This T cell receptor beta chain was sequenced in a study of PD-1 blockade in classical Hodgkin lymphoma. As for this clone: Its target is not known.

As to time point: cycle 4 day 1 (C4D1), after 5 to 7 weeks of nivolumab. Each patient experienced a relapse that followed autologous stem cell transplantation, and brentuximab vedotin exposure varied. Study-level findings and limits: Compared with healthy donors, newly diagnosed patients reportedly showed lower baseline TCR diversity. Patients who responded completely had about the same baseline diversity as newly diagnosed patients.

The V gene's germline CDR1 is MNHNS and CDR2 SASEGT. The V and J ends lost 2 bases and 4 bases respectively, with 11 bases between them. This CDR3 is built from 15 residues. Sequencing was performed with immunoSEQ multiplex PCR; in TCRdb, only in-frame clones are kept and a portion is missing. The repertoire includes about 32,000 clones, 81% of them detected once, and about 15% sits in the top ten. This clonotype was obtained from a human donor with classical Hodgkin lymphoma. Sequencing was performed on peripheral blood mononuclear cells (PBMCs), taken before the fourth cycle of nivolumab. The V gene is TRBV6-1, the J gene TRBJ2-2, with TRBD1 as a possible D gene (5 bases). As DNA, the CDR3 is TGTGCCAGCAGTGAACGTCAGGGTGGCACCGGGGAGCTGTTTTTT. Translating it yields CASSERQGGTGELFF.